Sequencing of this T cell receptor (beta chain) was carried out in a study of cytomegalovirus exposure and HLA in healthy donors. The PCR was carried out with 60 Vbeta primers and 13 Jbeta primers. Libraries were prepared by immunoSEQ multiplex PCR; TCRdb keeps only in-frame clonotypes and omits some of them. In the table there are 150,000 to 200,000 clones, over 70% of which are singletons. V dropped 3 bases and J dropped 4; count of bases not matched to a gene: 8. The CDR3 has 15 amino acids. Germline V gene sequence: CDR1 SGHDN, CDR2 FVKESK. This clonotype was obtained from a woman in her twenties or thirties in good health and CMV-seronegative. The specimen was PBMCs. The gene calls are TRBV14 and TRBJ1-2, with 7 bases identical to TRBD1. CDR3 bases: TGTGCCAGCAGCCAGGACACCGGGACAGTCTATGGCTACACCTTC. Residues: CASSQDTGTVYGYTF.